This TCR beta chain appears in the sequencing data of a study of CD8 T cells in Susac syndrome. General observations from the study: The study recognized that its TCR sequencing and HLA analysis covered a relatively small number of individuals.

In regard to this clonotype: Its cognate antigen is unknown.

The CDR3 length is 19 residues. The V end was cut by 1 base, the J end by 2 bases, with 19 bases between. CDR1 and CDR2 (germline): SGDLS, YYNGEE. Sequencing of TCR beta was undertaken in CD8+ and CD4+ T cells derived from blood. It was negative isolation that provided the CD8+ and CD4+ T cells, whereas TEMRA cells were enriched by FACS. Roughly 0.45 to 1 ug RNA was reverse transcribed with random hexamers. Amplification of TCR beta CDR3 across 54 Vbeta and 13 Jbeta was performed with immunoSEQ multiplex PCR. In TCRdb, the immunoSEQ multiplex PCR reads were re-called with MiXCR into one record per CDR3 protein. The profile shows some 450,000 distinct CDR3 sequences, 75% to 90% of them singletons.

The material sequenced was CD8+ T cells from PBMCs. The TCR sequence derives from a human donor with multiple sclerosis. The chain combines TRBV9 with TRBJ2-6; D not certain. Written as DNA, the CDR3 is TGTGCCAGCAGCGTATCTTGGCAGGAGATCTTCCCTGGGGCCAACGTCCTGACTTTC. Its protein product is CASSVSWQEIFPGANVLTF.